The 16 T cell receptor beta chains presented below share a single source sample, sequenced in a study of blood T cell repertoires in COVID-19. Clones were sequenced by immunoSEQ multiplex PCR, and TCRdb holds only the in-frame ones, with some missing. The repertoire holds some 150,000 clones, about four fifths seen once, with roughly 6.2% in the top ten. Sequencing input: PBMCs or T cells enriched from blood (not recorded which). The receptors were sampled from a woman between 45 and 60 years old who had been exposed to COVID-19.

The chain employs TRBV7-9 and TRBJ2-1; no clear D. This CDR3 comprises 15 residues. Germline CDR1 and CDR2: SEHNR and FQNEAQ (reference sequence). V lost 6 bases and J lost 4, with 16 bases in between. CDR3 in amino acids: CASSRVGGQYNEQFF. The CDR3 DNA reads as TGTGCCAGCAGTCGGGTTGGCGGTCAATACAATGAGCAGTTCTTC.

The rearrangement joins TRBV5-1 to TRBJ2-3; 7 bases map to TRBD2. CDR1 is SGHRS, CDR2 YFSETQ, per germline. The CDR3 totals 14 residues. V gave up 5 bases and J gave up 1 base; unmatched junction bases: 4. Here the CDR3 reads CASRPTSGTDTQYF. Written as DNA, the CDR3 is TGCGCCAGCAGGCCTACTAGCGGCACAGATACGCAGTATTTT.

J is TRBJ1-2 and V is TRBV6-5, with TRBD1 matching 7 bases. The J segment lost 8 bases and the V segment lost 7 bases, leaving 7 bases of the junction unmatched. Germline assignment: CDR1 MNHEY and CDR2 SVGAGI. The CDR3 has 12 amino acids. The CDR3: CASTTGEVGYTF. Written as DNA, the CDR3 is TGTGCCAGCACCACAGGGGAGGTGGGCTACACCTTC.

As DNA, the CDR3 is TGTGCCAGTAGCCGCAACAAGAACACTGAAGCTTTCTTT. Protein product: CASSRNKNTEAFF. This rearrangement joins TRBV19 to TRBJ1-1, with D uncertain. V lost 6 bases to trimming and J lost 1 base, with 9 bases between them. CDR1 is LNHDA and CDR2 is SQIVND in the germline V gene (reference sequence). The CDR3 is 13 amino acids.

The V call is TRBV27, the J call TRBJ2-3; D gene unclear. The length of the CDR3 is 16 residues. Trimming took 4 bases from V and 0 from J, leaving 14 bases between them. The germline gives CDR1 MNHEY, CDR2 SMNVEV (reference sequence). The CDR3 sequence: CASSSTLGLSTDTQYF. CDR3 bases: TGTGCCAGCAGTTCGACCCTAGGATTAAGCACAGATACGCAGTATTTT.

The CDR3 protein is CASSVAGGSNEQFF. The CDR3 nucleotides are TGCGCCAGCAGTGTAGCGGGGGGTAGTAATGAGCAGTTCTTC. The chain is built from TRBV10-2 and TRBJ2-1; the match to TRBD2 covers 10 bases. Germline lookup yields CDR1 WSHSY and CDR2 SAAADI. Unmatched junction bases numbered 4, after V lost 4 bases and J lost 7 bases. CDR3 size: 14 residues.

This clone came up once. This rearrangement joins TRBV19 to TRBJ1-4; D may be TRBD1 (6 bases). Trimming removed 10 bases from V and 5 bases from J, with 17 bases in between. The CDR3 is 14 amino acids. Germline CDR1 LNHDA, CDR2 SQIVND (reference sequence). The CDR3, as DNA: TGTGCCACCGAACCGACAGGATTAAATGAAAAACTGTTTTTT. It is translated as CATEPTGLNEKLFF. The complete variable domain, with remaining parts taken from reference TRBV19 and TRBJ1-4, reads DGGITQSPKYLFRKEGQNVTLSCEQNLNHDAMYWYRQDPGQGLRLIYYSQIVNDFQKGDIAEGYSVSREKKESFPLTVTSAQKNPTAFYLCATEPTGLNEKLFFGSGTQLSVL.

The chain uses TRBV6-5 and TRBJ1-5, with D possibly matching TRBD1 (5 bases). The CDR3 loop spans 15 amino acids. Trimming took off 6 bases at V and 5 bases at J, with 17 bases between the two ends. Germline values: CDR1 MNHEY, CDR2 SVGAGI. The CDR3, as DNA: TGTGCCAGCAGCCTCGTGGGGGGTAGTCATCAGCCCCAGCATTTT. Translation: CASSLVGGSHQPQHF.

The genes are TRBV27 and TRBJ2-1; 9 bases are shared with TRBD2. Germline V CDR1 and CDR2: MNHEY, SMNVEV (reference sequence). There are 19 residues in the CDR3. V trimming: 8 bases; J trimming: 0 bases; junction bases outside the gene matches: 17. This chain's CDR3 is CASASLRILAGGSYNEQFF. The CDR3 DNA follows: TGTGCCAGCGCCTCCCTTAGGATACTAGCGGGCGGCTCCTACAATGAGCAGTTCTTC.

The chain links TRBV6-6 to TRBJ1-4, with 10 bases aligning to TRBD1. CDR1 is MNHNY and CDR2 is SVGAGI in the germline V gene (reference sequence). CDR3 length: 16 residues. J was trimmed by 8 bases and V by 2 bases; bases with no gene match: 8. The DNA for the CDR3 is TGTGCCAGCAGTTACGGAGACAGGGGGCGCTGGGAAAAACTGTTTTTT. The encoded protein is CASSYGDRGRWEKLFF.

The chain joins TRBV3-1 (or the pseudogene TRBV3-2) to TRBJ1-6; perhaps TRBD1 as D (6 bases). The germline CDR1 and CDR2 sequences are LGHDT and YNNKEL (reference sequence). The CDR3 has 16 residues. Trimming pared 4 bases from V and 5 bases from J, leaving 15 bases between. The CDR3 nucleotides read TGTGCCAGCAGCCTCAAGGGGGGGACGAATAATTCACCCCTCCACTTT. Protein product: CASSLKGGTNNSPLHF.

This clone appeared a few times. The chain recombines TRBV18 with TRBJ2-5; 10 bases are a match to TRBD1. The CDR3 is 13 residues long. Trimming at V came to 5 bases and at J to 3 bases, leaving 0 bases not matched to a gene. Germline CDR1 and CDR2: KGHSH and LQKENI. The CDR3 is CASSGTGEETQYF. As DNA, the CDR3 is TGTGCCAGCTCAGGGACAGGGGAAGAGACCCAGTACTTC.

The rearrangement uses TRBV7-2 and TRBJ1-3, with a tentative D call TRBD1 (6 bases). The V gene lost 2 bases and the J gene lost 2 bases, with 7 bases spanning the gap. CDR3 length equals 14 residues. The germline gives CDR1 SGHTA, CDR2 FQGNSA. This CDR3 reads CASSLSGAGNTIYF. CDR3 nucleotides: TGTGCCAGCAGCTTATCAGGGGCTGGAAACACCATATATTTT. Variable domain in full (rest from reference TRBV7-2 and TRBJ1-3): GAGVSQSPSNKVTEKGKDVELRCDPISGHTALYWYRQSLGQGLEFLIYFQGNSAPDKSGLPSDRFSAERTGGSVSTLTIQRTQQEDSAVYLCASSLSGAGNTIYFGEGSWLTVV.

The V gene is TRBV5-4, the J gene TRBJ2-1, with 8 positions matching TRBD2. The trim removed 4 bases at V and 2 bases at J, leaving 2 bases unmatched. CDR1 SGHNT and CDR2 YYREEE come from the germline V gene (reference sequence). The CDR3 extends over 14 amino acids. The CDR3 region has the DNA TGTGCCAGCAGCCCGGGGGGGGCCTACAATGAGCAGTTCTTC. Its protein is CASSPGGAYNEQFF.

The DNA of the CDR3 is TGTGCCAGCAGTGATGGGCTAGCGGGGGGGAACACCGGGGAGCTGTTTTTT. Amino acids: CASSDGLAGGNTGELFF. The chain uses TRBV9 and TRBJ2-2, with 11 nucleotides matching TRBD2. The CDR3 spans 17 residues. Trimming removed 5 bases from V and 1 base from J; junction bases left unmatched: 7. Germline V lookup: CDR1 SGDLS, CDR2 YYNGEE.

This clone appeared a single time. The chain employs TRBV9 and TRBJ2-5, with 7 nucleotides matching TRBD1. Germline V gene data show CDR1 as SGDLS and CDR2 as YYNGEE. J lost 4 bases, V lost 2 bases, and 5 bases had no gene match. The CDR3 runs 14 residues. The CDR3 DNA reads TGTGCCAGCAGCGTGACAGGGATCCGAGAGACCCAGTACTTC. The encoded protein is CASSVTGIRETQYF.